The subject of this entry is one TCR beta chain. Its specificity is not known. These data originate in a study of T cell responses to AZD1222 COVID-19 vaccine. Overall study results and limits: Vaccine-associated CD4 TCRs spanned spike, dominant at 160-218 and 743-854. Donors in the cohort were predominantly white British and more often female, and clonal diversity was possibly underestimated. Reports say nearly half of spike-specific TCRs go after unmutated variant regions.

The germline CDR1 and CDR2 sequences are LGHDT and YNNKEL (reference sequence). The V gene end was trimmed by 3 bases and the J gene end by 4 bases; junction bases not matched to a gene: 8. The CDR3 totals 15 residues. Generated by immunoSEQ multiplex PCR, the TCRdb table keeps only in-frame clones and is missing some. Of some 96,000 clones listed, 88% are singletons. This receptor was obtained from an adult in good health. This chain connects TRBV3-1 (or the pseudogene TRBV3-2) to TRBJ1-1, with 7 bases fitting TRBD1. Here the sequenced sample was peripheral blood, taken on day 0 of AZD1222 vaccination. The DNA for the CDR3 is TGTGCCAGCAGCCATCCGGACAGGTGGGGCACTGAAGCTTTCTTT. It translates to CASSHPDRWGTEAFF.